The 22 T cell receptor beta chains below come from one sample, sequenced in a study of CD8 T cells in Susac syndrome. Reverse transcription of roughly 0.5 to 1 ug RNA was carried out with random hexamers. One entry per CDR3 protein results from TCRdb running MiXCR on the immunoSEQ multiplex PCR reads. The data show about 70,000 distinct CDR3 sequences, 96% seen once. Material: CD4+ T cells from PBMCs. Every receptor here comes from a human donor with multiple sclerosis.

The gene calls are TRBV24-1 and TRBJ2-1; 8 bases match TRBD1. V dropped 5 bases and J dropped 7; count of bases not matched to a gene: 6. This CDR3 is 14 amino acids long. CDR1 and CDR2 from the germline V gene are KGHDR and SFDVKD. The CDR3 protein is CATSVQGARNEQFF. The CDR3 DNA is TGTGCCACCAGTGTGCAGGGGGCGCGGAATGAGCAGTTCTTC.

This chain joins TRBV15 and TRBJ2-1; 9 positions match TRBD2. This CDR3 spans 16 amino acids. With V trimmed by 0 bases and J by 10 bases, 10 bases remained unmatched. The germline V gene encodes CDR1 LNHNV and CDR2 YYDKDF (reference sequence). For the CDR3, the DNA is TGTGCCACCAGCAGAGATCGGGCTAGCGGGGCAGGCGAGCAGTTCTTC. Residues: CATSRDRASGAGEQFF.

CDR3 in DNA: TGCAGTGCTAGAGATCCAGGGCCCCCTAATGAAAAACTGTTTTTT. Translated, it gives CSARDPGPPNEKLFF. The chain employs TRBV20-1 and TRBJ1-4, with D perhaps matching TRBD1 (5 bases). Germline CDR1 and CDR2: DFQATT and SNEGSKA (reference sequence). CDR3 length: 15 amino acids. Trimming removed 0 bases at V and 3 bases at J, with 11 bases between.

The CDR3 bases are TGTGCCAGCAGCTATGCAGGCGACCAGCCCCAGCATTTT. Translated, it gives CASSYAGDQPQHF. The chain joins TRBV5-6 to TRBJ1-5; unclear D gene. Between the trimmed V and J ends, which lost 3 bases and 7 bases, there was a span of 11 bases. There are 13 residues in the CDR3. Germline V lookup: CDR1 SGHDT, CDR2 YYEEEE. Full variable domain (remainder filled in from reference TRBV5-6 and TRBJ1-5): DAGVTQSPTHLIKTRGQQVTLRCSPKSGHDTVSWYQQALGQGPQFIFQYYEEEERQRGNFPDRFSGHQFPNYSSELNVNALLLGDSALYLCASSYAGDQPQHFGDGTRLSIL.

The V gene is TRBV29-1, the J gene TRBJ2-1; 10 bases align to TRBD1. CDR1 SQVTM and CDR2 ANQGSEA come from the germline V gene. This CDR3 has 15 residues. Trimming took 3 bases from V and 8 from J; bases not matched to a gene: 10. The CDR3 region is CSVDISGQGFDEQFF. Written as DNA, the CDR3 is TGCAGCGTTGACATATCGGGACAGGGGTTTGATGAGCAGTTCTTC.

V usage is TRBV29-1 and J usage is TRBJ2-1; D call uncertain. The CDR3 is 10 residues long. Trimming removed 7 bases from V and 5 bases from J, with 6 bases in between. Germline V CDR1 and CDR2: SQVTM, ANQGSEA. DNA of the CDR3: TGCAGCGCCCGACACAATGAGCAGTTCTTC. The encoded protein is CSARHNEQFF.

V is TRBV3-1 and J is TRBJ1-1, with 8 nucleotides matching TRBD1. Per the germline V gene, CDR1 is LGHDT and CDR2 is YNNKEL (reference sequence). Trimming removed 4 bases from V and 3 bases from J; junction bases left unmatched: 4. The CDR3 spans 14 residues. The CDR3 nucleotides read TGTGCCAGCAGCCTCCCGGACAGGGACACTGAAGCTTTCTTT. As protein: CASSLPDRDTEAFF.

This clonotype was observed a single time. CDR3: CASSTARARGSPLHF. The CDR3 DNA reads as TGTGCCAGTAGTACCGCCCGGGCTCGAGGTTCACCCCTCCACTTT. This rearrangement joins TRBV19 to TRBJ1-6; no reliable D call. This CDR3 contains 15 residues. Germline V gene lookup returns CDR1 LNHDA and CDR2 SQIVND (reference sequence). V was clipped by 4 bases and J by 9 bases, with 16 bases between them.

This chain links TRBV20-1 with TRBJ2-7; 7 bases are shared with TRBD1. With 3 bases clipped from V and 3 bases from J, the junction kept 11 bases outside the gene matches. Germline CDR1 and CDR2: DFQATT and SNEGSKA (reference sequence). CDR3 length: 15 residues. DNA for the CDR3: TGCAGTGCTAGGCCTACGGGACAGAAAAACTACGAGCAGTACTTC. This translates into CSARPTGQKNYEQYF.

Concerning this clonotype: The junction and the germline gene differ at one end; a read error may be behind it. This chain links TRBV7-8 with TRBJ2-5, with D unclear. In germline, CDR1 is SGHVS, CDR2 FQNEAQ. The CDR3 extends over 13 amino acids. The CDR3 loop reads CASSLAPQQTQYF. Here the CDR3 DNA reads TGTGCCAGCAGCTTAGCCCCCCAACAGACCCAGTACTTC.

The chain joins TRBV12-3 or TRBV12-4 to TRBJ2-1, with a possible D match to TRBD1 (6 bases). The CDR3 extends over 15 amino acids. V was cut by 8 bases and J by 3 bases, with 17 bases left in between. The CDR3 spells CASQNDRPDYNEQFF. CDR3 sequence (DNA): TGTGCCAGCCAAAATGACAGGCCGGACTACAATGAGCAGTTCTTC.

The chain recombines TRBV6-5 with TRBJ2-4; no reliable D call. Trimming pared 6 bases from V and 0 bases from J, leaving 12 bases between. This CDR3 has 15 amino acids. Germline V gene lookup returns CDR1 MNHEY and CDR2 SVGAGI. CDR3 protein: CASRARNQAKNIQYF. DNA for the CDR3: TGTGCCAGCAGAGCTCGTAACCAAGCCAAAAACATTCAGTACTTC.

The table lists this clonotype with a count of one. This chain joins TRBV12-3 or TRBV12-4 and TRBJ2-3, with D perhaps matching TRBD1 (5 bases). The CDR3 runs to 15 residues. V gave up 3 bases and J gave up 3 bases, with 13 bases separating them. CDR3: CASSFVGVRTDTQYF. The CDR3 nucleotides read TGTGCCAGCAGTTTTGTAGGGGTAAGAACAGATACGCAGTATTTT.

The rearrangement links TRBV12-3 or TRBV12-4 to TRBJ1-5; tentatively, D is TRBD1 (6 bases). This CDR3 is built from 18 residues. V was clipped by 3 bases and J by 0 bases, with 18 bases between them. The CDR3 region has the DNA TGTGCCAGCAGTTTCCAAGGGGGGGACGGCGATAGCAATCAGCCCCAGCATTTT. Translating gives CASSFQGGDGDSNQPQHF.

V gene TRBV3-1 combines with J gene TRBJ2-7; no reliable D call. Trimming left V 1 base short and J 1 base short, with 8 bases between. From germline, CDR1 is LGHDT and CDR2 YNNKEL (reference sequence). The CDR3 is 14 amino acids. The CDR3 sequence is CASSQGLGSYEQYF. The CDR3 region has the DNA TGTGCCAGCAGCCAAGGGTTGGGTTCCTACGAGCAGTACTTC.

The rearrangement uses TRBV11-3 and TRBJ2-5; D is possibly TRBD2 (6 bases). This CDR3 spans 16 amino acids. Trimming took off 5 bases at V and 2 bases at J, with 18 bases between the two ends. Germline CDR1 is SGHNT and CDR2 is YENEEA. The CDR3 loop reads CASSHTSWGPQETQYF. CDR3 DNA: TGTGCCAGCAGCCACACTAGCTGGGGACCGCAAGAGACCCAGTACTTC.

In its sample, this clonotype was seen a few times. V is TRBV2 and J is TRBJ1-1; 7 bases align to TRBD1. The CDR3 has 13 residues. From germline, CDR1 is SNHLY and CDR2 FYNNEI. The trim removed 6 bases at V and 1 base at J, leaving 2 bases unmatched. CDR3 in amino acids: CASSRQGNTEAFF. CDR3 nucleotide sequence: TGTGCCAGCAGCCGACAGGGGAACACTGAAGCTTTCTTT.

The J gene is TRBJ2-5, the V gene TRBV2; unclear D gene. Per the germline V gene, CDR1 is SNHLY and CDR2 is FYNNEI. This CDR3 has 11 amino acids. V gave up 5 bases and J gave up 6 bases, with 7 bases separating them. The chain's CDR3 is CASSPLKTQYF. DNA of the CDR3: TGTGCCAGCAGTCCCCTGAAGACCCAGTACTTC.

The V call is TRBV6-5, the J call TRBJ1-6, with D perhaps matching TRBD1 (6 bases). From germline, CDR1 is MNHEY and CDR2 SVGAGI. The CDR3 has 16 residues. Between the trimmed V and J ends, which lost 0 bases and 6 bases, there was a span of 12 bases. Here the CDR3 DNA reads TGTGCCAGCAGTTACTCGAGGGGGATCCCTAATTCACCCCTCCACTTT. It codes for CASSYSRGIPNSPLHF.

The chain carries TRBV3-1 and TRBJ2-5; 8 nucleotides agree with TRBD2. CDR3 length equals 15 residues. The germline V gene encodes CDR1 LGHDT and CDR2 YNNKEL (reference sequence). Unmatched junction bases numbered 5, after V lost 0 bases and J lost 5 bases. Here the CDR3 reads CASSQDTGGRETQYF. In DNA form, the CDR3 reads TGTGCCAGCAGCCAAGATACGGGGGGGCGGGAGACCCAGTACTTC.

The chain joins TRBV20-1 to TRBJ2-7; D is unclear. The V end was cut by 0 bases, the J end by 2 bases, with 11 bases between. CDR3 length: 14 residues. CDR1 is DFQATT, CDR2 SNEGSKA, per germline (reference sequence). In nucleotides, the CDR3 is TGCAGTGCTAGAGATCCGTTGGGAACCTACGAGCAGTACTTC. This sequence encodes CSARDPLGTYEQYF.

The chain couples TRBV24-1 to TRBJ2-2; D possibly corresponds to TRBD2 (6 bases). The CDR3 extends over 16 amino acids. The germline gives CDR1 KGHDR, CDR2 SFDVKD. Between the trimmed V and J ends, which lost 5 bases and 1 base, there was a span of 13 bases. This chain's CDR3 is CATSGGSGLNTGELFF. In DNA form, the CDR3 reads TGTGCCACCAGTGGAGGTAGCGGTTTGAACACCGGGGAGCTGTTTTTT.